A selection of T cell receptor beta chains follows, all from one sample in a study of blood T cells in healthy people across ages. Each CDR3 protein is one row after TCRdb ran MiXCR on the 5' RACE reads. The sample records about 930,000 distinct CDR3 sequences, just under 30% being singletons. The sample was also reused in another study, on T cells of mothers and their children.

The sample comprised blood. The origin of the receptors is a woman aged 35 to 49 in good health. The CDR3 runs from the conserved cysteine through the conserved F or W. A D gene is named only where the DNA matches it firmly. Only some rows state a clone size, as once, few, many or a class for expanded clones.

CASSAGLAGGLFSGANVLTF	TGCGCCAGCAGCGCGGGACTAGCGGGGGGTCTATTCTCTGGGGCCAACGTCCTGACTTTC	TRBD2	TRBV5-1	TRBJ2-6	-
CASKPGQGNSPLHF	TGCGCCAGCAAACCGGGACAGGGGAATTCACCCCTCCACTTT	TRBD1	TRBV5-1	TRBJ1-6	-
CASSFPGQVFVNSPLHF	TGTGCCAGCAGTTTCCCGGGGCAGGTCTTCGTTAATTCACCCCTCCACTTT	-	TRBV28	TRBJ1-6	-
CASKVESDRSEAFF	TGTGCCAGCAAGGTTGAGAGTGACAGATCTGAAGCTTTCTTT	-	TRBV6-1	TRBJ1-1	-
CASSLVGTEQETQYF	TGTGCCAGCAGCTTAGTGGGGACTGAACAAGAGACCCAGTACTTC	-	TRBV7-2	TRBJ2-5	many
CASSAVEAKNIQYF	TGTGCCAGCAGCGCCGTGGAAGCCAAAAACATTCAGTACTTC	-	TRBV3-1	TRBJ2-4	-
CASSLSRGPHSYYTF	TGTGCCAGCAGTTTATCCAGGGGGCCCCATTCGTACTACACCTTC	TRBD1	TRBV28	TRBJ1-2	-
CASSFSGGAYEQFF	TGTGCCAGCAGTTTTAGCGGGGGGGCCTACGAGCAGTTCTTC	TRBD2	TRBV28	TRBJ2-1	-
CASSEALVRIGTEAFF	TGTGCCAGCAGTGAAGCGCTTGTAAGGATTGGCACTGAAGCTTTCTTT	-	TRBV2	TRBJ1-1	-
CASSPGVNTEAFF	TGTGCCAGCAGTCCAGGGGTGAACACTGAAGCTTTCTTT	-	TRBV6-5	TRBJ1-1	many
CASSFRDRGTTEAFF	TGTGCCAGCAGTTTCCGGGACAGGGGGACCACTGAAGCTTTCTTT	TRBD1	TRBV12-3/TRBV12-4	TRBJ1-1	few
CSASPPPGRGYTF	TGCAGTGCTAGTCCCCCCCCCGGGCGAGGCTACACCTTC	-	TRBV20-1	TRBJ1-2	few
CASSRDSAGSPGEQYF	TGTGCCAGCAGTCGCGATTCGGCGGGATCCCCTGGCGAGCAGTACTTC	-	TRBV12-3/TRBV12-4	TRBJ2-7	many
CASSLPSGSPYEQYF	TGTGCCAGCAGTTTACCTAGCGGGAGCCCCTACGAGCAGTACTTC	TRBD2	TRBV27	TRBJ2-7	-
CAWTRYGGGPTDTQYF	TGTGCCTGGACCCGGTATGGCGGGGGGCCTACAGATACGCAGTATTTT	TRBD2	TRBV30	TRBJ2-3	few
CASSKEYREPGANVLTF	TGTGCCAGCAGCAAAGAGTACAGGGAGCCGGGGGCCAACGTCCTGACTTTC	-	TRBV21-1	TRBJ2-6	many
CASSLSSGGAYNEQFF	TGCGCCAGCAGCTTGTCTAGCGGGGGGGCGTACAATGAGCAGTTCTTC	TRBD2	TRBV5-1	TRBJ2-1	many
CASTLAGGETQYF	TGTGCCAGCACTCTAGCGGGGGGGGAGACCCAGTACTTC	TRBD2	TRBV6-6	TRBJ2-5	few
CASSLGGRPLLHF	TGTGCCAGCAGCTTAGGCGGCAGACCACTCCTCCACTTT	-	TRBV7-2	TRBJ1-6	-
CASSLATGGFAWKQFF	TGTGCCAGCAGCTTAGCCACAGGGGGGTTTGCGTGGAAGCAGTTCTTC	TRBD1	TRBV7-8	TRBJ2-1	-
CSASLLLHNNEQFF	TGCAGTGCTAGTCTCCTCTTGCATAACAATGAGCAGTTCTTC	-	TRBV20-1	TRBJ2-1	-
CASSQDSGVRGFSTEAFF	TGCGCCAGCAGCCAAGATAGTGGGGTCAGGGGTTTTAGCACTGAAGCTTTCTTT	-	TRBV4-1	TRBJ1-1	few
CACSEPRGAGRETQYF	TGTGCCTGCAGTGAGCCTAGGGGAGCGGGGCGGGAGACCCAGTACTTC	TRBD2	TRBV28	TRBJ2-5	-
CASSLILYNEQFF	TGTGCCAGCAGCTTAATACTCTACAATGAGCAGTTCTTC	-	TRBV7-9	TRBJ2-1	many
CASSLFTGATSYNEQFF	TGTGCCAGCAGTTTATTTACGGGGGCCACCTCCTACAATGAGCAGTTCTTC	-	TRBV28	TRBJ2-1	-
CSATPGGAAPVRGLFF	TGCAGTGCCACCCCTGGAGGAGCAGCGCCTGTTAGGGGGCTGTTTTTT	-	TRBV20-1	TRBJ2-2	-
CATSDLAEGARNEQFF	TGTGCCACCAGTGATTTGGCAGAGGGGGCGCGCAATGAGCAGTTCTTC	TRBD1	TRBV24-1	TRBJ2-1	many
CASGLSSSYEQYF	TGCGCCAGCGGCTTGTCCAGCTCCTACGAGCAGTACTTC	-	TRBV5-1	TRBJ2-7	few
CASSFRQNLNTNYGYTF	TGTGCCAGCAGTTTTCGACAGAACTTAAACACTAACTATGGCTACACCTTC	-	TRBV27	TRBJ1-2	-
CANSHLTGGYTEAFF	TGTGCCAACAGCCACCTTACAGGGGGCTACACTGAGGCTTTCTTT	TRBD1	TRBV3-1	TRBJ1-1	-
CASSPSGFHYEQYF	TGCGCCAGCAGCCCTTCGGGGTTTCACTACGAGCAGTACTTC	-	TRBV5-1	TRBJ2-7	many
CSAKRGSYEQYF	TGCAGTGCTAAACGGGGCTCCTACGAGCAGTACTTC	-	TRBV20-1	TRBJ2-7	-
CASSYLQGRADTQYF	TGTGCCAGCAGCTATTTACAGGGTCGGGCTGATACGCAGTATTTT	-	TRBV7-6	TRBJ2-3	many
CASSPQGMEDEKLFF	TGTGCCAGCAGTCCACAGGGGATGGAAGATGAAAAACTGTTTTTT	TRBD1	TRBV6-5	TRBJ1-4	few
CASSPQGLGTDTQYF	TGTGCCAGCAGCCCACAGGGGCTGGGCACAGATACGCAGTATTTT	TRBD1	TRBV7-2	TRBJ2-3	few
CASSERGIPTNEKLFF	TGTGCCAGCAGTGAACGAGGAATACCAACTAATGAAAAACTGTTTTTT	-	TRBV2	TRBJ1-4	few
CVSSPGDRDTGELFF	TGCGTCAGCAGCCCCGGGGACAGGGACACCGGGGAGCTGTTTTTT	TRBD1	TRBV5-1	TRBJ2-2	few
CASSLVEGQGGRGYTF	TGTGCCAGTAGCTTAGTAGAGGGCCAGGGTGGACGTGGCTACACCTTC	-	TRBV7-2	TRBJ1-2	few
CASNLVTGKSSYGYTF	TGTGCCAGCAATTTAGTTACGGGGAAATCATCATATGGCTACACCTTC	-	TRBV12-3/TRBV12-4	TRBJ1-2	-
CASSPSLARVWGELFF	TGCGCCAGCAGCCCATCACTGGCAAGGGTTTGGGGGGAGCTGTTTTTT	-	TRBV4-3	TRBJ2-2	few
CAWSLGQGYNEQFF	TGTGCCTGGAGTTTGGGACAGGGGTACAATGAGCAGTTCTTC	TRBD1	TRBV30	TRBJ2-1	-